One sample yielded the 30 T cell receptor beta chains listed below, sequenced in a study of blood T cell dynamics during melanoma immunotherapy. The sample's time point: week 3, after first cycle of checkpoint inhibitor. Sequencing used immunoSEQ multiplex PCR; TCRdb keeps in-frame clones, though not all of them. The sample holds approximately 29,000 clones, 80% to 85% seen once. The specimen was blood, collected from a patient treated with checkpoint blockade. The receptors were gathered from a human donor with melanoma.

This clone was recorded a few times. The rearrangement links TRBV28 to TRBJ2-1; D call uncertain. This CDR3 has 14 amino acids. The germline V gene has CDR1 MDHEN and CDR2 SYDVKM. The V end lost 4 bases, the J end lost 0 bases, and 7 bases lay between the germline ends. CDR3 sequence (DNA): TGTGCCAGCAGTTACAGATACTCCTACAATGAGCAGTTCTTC. It codes for CASSYRYSYNEQFF.

The chain is built from TRBV19 and TRBJ2-2; D ambiguous. The CDR3 is 12 residues long. Trimming removed 3 bases from V and 4 bases from J, with 3 bases in between. Germline V lookup: CDR1 LNHDA, CDR2 SQIVND (reference sequence). The CDR3 DNA reads as TGTGCCAGTAGTATGGGCACCGGGGAGCTGTTTTTT. Its protein is CASSMGTGELFF.

The chain is built from TRBV4-3 and TRBJ2-3, with 10 bases matching TRBD2. There are 17 residues in the CDR3. The V gene end was trimmed by 3 bases and the J gene end by 4 bases; junction bases not matched to a gene: 10. In germline, CDR1 is LGHNA, CDR2 YSLEER. Written as DNA, the CDR3 is TGCGCCAGCAGCCAGGAACCTCTAGCGGGGGTCCCAGATACGCAGTATTTT. Its protein product is CASSQEPLAGVPDTQYF.

The chain links TRBV5-1 to TRBJ2-5; D ambiguous. V gave up 1 base and J gave up 2 bases, with 9 bases separating them. The CDR3 extends over 14 amino acids. Germline CDR1 is SGHRS and CDR2 is YFSETQ. The CDR3 DNA follows: TGCGCCAGCAGCTTGACGGCGTGGCAAGAGACCCAGTACTTC. As protein: CASSLTAWQETQYF.

This chain uses TRBV5-5 with TRBJ2-7; 8 bases map to TRBD1. V shed 4 bases and J 4 bases; nucleotides not matched to a gene: 7. This CDR3 is 14 amino acids long. Germline loops: CDR1 SGHKS, CDR2 YYEKEE (reference sequence). The CDR3 is CASSIGQGGYEQYF. Written as DNA, the CDR3 is TGTGCCAGCAGCATAGGACAGGGTGGGTACGAGCAGTACTTC.

The chain employs TRBV6-4 and TRBJ1-2, with 7 bases identical to TRBD1. V shed 4 bases and J 6 bases; nucleotides not matched to a gene: 8. Germline V lookup: CDR1 MRHNA, CDR2 SNTAGT. The CDR3 is made up of 14 amino acids. The CDR3 DNA reads as TGTGCCAGCAGTGCCCAACAGGGGTTGGATGGCTACACCTTC. Its translation is CASSAQQGLDGYTF.

This chain joins TRBV5-1 and TRBJ1-2; tentative D call: TRBD1 (5 bases). Trimming stripped 4 bases from V and 3 bases from J, with 25 bases between. Germline-derived CDR1 and CDR2 are SGHRS and YFSETQ. The CDR3 has 18 residues. CDR3 loop: CASSQNQGAKAVDYGYTF. DNA for the CDR3: TGCGCCAGCAGCCAAAATCAGGGCGCCAAGGCTGTCGACTATGGCTACACCTTC.

This sequence joins TRBV25-1 and TRBJ2-7; D is ambiguous. This CDR3 region has 11 residues. V shed 4 bases and J shed 2 bases, with 3 bases lying between them. Germline CDR1 is MGHDK and CDR2 is SYGVNS. CDR3: CASSAPYEQYF. DNA of the CDR3: TGTGCCAGCAGTGCCCCCTACGAGCAGTACTTC.

This chain connects TRBV11-2 to TRBJ2-3; the D gene is possibly TRBD2 (6 bases). Looked up from germline, CDR1 is SGHAT and CDR2 is FQNNGV. The V and J ends lost 2 bases and 5 bases respectively, with 14 bases between them. The CDR3 runs to 15 residues. The CDR3 DNA reads as TGTGCCAGCAGCTTATCGGAGGGCCTTGGAGATACGCAGTATTTT. Residues: CASSLSEGLGDTQYF.

The chain couples TRBV12-5 to TRBJ1-2; 8 nucleotides line up with TRBD1. CDR3 length equals 13 residues. The J segment lost 5 bases and the V segment lost 1 base, leaving 0 bases of the junction unmatched. Germline lookup yields CDR1 LGHNT and CDR2 FRNRAP. CDR3 coding DNA: TGTGCTAGTGGTTTGGGGACAGGGTATGGCTACACCTTC. It yields the protein CASGLGTGYGYTF.

Remarks on this clone: Its ends do not fully match the called genes, so a read error is possible. This chain uses TRBV7-7 with TRBJ2-6; 8 bases match TRBD1. CDR1 SSHAT and CDR2 FNYEAQ come from the germline V gene (reference sequence). CDR3 size: 17 residues. CDR3 bases: TGTGCTAGCAGCTCTGGACAGGGCGCTCTGGGGGCCAACGTCCTGACTTTC. This codes for CASSSGQGALGANVLTF.

The CDR3 region is CASSSRTSGGDTQYF. Here the CDR3 DNA reads TGTGCCAGCAGCTCGAGGACTAGCGGGGGGGACACGCAGTATTTT. The chain joins TRBV5-4 to TRBJ2-3; 15 nucleotides agree with TRBD2. The ends lost 3 bases at V and 9 bases at J; junction bases unmatched: 5. The CDR3 sequence is 15 residues long. Germline values: CDR1 SGHNT, CDR2 YYREEE (reference sequence).

The V gene is TRBV27, the J gene TRBJ2-7; D may be TRBD1 or TRBD2 (5 bases each). Trimming left V 4 bases short and J 3 bases short, with 19 bases between. The V gene's germline CDR1 is MNHEY and CDR2 SMNVEV (reference sequence). This CDR3 has 16 amino acids. The CDR3 region is CASSWVARGPLYEQYF. The CDR3 DNA sequence: TGTGCCAGCAGTTGGGTTGCAAGGGGACCACTCTACGAGCAGTACTTC.

The chain joins TRBV25-1 to TRBJ2-7; D gene unclear. V lost 2 bases to trimming and J lost 2 bases, with 7 bases between them. Per germline, CDR1 MGHDK and CDR2 SYGVNS. This CDR3 comprises 13 residues. The CDR3: CASSEKGTYEQYF. The DNA for the CDR3 is TGTGCCAGCAGTGAAAAAGGAACCTACGAGCAGTACTTC.

The gene calls are TRBV9 and TRBJ2-1, with 8 bases aligning to TRBD1. This CDR3 has 16 residues. Germline CDR1 reads SGDLS; CDR2 reads YYNGEE. Trimming cost V 4 bases and J 1 base; bases outside gene matches: 7. This CDR3 is CASSPGGTGSYNEQFF. For the CDR3, the DNA is TGTGCCAGCAGCCCAGGGGGGACAGGATCCTACAATGAGCAGTTCTTC.

The chain combines TRBV7-3 with TRBJ2-7; perhaps TRBD2 as D (6 bases). The CDR3 consists of 14 residues. In germline, CDR1 is SGHTA, CDR2 FQGTGA. Trimming left V 1 base short and J 2 bases short, with 9 bases between. CDR3 amino acids: CASSLNPGAYEQYF. CDR3 nucleotides: TGTGCCAGCAGCTTAAATCCGGGAGCCTACGAGCAGTACTTC.

The chain is built from TRBV4-1 and TRBJ2-7; D is tentatively TRBD1 or TRBD2 (5 bases each). V lost 1 base to trimming and J lost 4 bases, with 14 bases between them. Germline values: CDR1 MGHRA, CDR2 YSYEKL. CDR3 length: 15 amino acids. The CDR3 spells CASSQVPGPDYEQYF. The CDR3 nucleotides read TGCGCCAGCAGCCAAGTCCCGGGACCTGATTACGAGCAGTACTTC.

This chain uses TRBV7-8 with TRBJ2-1, with 7 bases lining up with TRBD1. With 3 bases clipped from V and 5 bases from J, the junction kept 10 bases outside the gene matches. There are 16 residues in the CDR3. In germline, CDR1 is SGHVS, CDR2 FQNEAQ. The DNA of the CDR3 is TGTGCCAGCAGCTTTAGGTTACAGGGGCCCCACAATGAGCAGTTCTTC. Protein sequence: CASSFRLQGPHNEQFF.

The V gene is TRBV6-4, the J gene TRBJ2-1, with 11 bases lining up with TRBD2. V shed 3 bases and J 8 bases; nucleotides not matched to a gene: 3. The CDR3 loop spans 14 amino acids. Germline V gene data show CDR1 as MRHNA and CDR2 as SNTAGT. The CDR3: CASSDSGGAYEQFF. Here the CDR3 DNA reads TGTGCCAGCAGTGATAGCGGGGGGGCCTATGAGCAGTTCTTC.

This clone came up once. The V and J genes are TRBV11-2 and TRBJ2-7, with no clear D. The germline V gene encodes CDR1 SGHAT and CDR2 FQNNGV. There are 12 residues in the CDR3. The V end lost 5 bases, the J end lost 11 bases, and 16 bases lay between the germline ends. Here the CDR3 reads CASSPSGLEEYF. The CDR3 region has the DNA TGTGCCAGCAGCCCATCGGGCCTAGAGGAGTACTTC.

The chain uses TRBV11-2 and TRBJ2-7; a weak D match, TRBD1 (5 bases). Trimming took 5 bases from V and 5 from J, leaving 22 bases between them. This CDR3 has 16 residues. CDR1 is SGHAT, CDR2 FQNNGV, per germline. CDR3 residues: CASSPRRSQGANEQYF. The CDR3 coding sequence is TGTGCCAGCAGCCCACGAAGGAGCCAGGGCGCCAACGAGCAGTACTTC.

This clone turned up a few times. J is TRBJ1-1 and V is TRBV30, with TRBD1 matching 10 bases. Germline values: CDR1 GTSNPN, CDR2 SVGIG (reference sequence). The CDR3 runs 13 residues. The CDR3 spells CAESAWDRGEAFF. The DNA of the CDR3 is TGTGCTGAATCCGCCTGGGACAGGGGAGAAGCTTTCTTT. Full variable domain (missing parts from reference TRBV30 and TRBJ1-1): SQTIHQWPATLVQPVGSPLSLECTVEGTSNPNLYWYRQAAGRGLQLLFYSVGIGQISSEVPQNLSASRPQDRQFILSSKKLLLSDSGFYLCAESAWDRGEAFFGQGTRLTVV.

The rearrangement joins TRBV5-1 to TRBJ2-7; D uncertain. V lost 4 bases and J 2 bases, leaving 13 bases between the germline ends. The CDR3 sequence is 14 residues long. Germline CDR1 is SGHRS and CDR2 is YFSETQ. DNA for the CDR3: TGCGCCAGCAGCCTTGAACCCAAGGCCTACGAGCAGTACTTC. Translated: CASSLEPKAYEQYF.

This clone appeared a single time. The chain carries TRBV2 and TRBJ2-3, with 8 positions matching TRBD2. The ends lost 4 bases at V and 7 bases at J; junction bases unmatched: 7. The CDR3 covers 14 residues. The germline V gene encodes CDR1 SNHLY and CDR2 FYNNEI. The CDR3 sequence: CASSARRGDHTQYF. The CDR3 DNA reads TGTGCCAGCAGTGCTCGGCGGGGGGACCATACGCAGTATTTT. Based on the CDR3 plus reference TRBV2 and TRBJ2-3, the full variable domain is EPEVTQTPSHQVTQMGQEVILRCVPISNHLYFYWYRQILGQKVEFLVSFYNNEISEKSEIFDDQFSVERPDGSNFTLKIRSTKLEDSAMYFCASSARRGDHTQYFGPGTRLTVL.

The chain carries TRBV7-9 and TRBJ2-7, with TRBD1 matching 10 bases. With V trimmed by 5 bases and J by 3 bases, 7 bases remained unmatched. Germline CDR1 and CDR2: SEHNR and FQNEAQ (reference sequence). CDR3 length: 15 residues. The CDR3 DNA is TGTGCCAGCAGCCCCGTGGACAGGGGGAACTACGAGCAGTACTTC. It translates to CASSPVDRGNYEQYF.

The rearrangement joins TRBV7-9 to TRBJ1-1, with D unresolved. CDR1 and CDR2 (germline): SEHNR, FQNEAQ (reference sequence). Trimming cost V 6 bases and J 1 base, with 9 bases left between them. The CDR3 extends over 13 amino acids. CDR3 DNA: TGTGCCAGCAGGCGTCGTGGGAACACTGAAGCTTTCTTT. It codes for CASRRRGNTEAFF.

This clone has only one observation. The rearrangement links TRBV7-2 to TRBJ2-6, with 8 bases fitting TRBD1. After removal of 4 bases from V and 2 bases from J, the junction contained 7 bases not matched to a gene. The CDR3 contains 17 residues. CDR1 is SGHTA and CDR2 is FQGNSA in the germline V gene. The CDR3 sequence is CASSSGRGRAGANVLTF. Written as DNA, the CDR3 is TGTGCCAGCAGCTCAGGCAGGGGGCGCGCTGGGGCCAACGTCCTGACTTTC.

The chain employs TRBV6-1 and TRBJ2-5; D might be TRBD1 or TRBD2, each matching 5 bases. The ends were cut back, 2 bases at V and 3 bases at J, with 13 bases in the middle. This CDR3 has 15 residues. Germline V gene sequence: CDR1 MNHNS, CDR2 SASEGT. As DNA, the CDR3 is TGTGCCAGCAGTGAATGGAAGAGGGGTGAAGAGACCCAGTACTTC. It encodes CASSEWKRGEETQYF.

The V gene is TRBV19, the J gene TRBJ1-3; no clear D gene. The ends were cut back, 8 bases at V and 0 bases at J, with 5 bases in the middle. The CDR3 contains 12 residues. The germline gives CDR1 LNHDA, CDR2 SQIVND (reference sequence). The CDR3 protein is CASGSSGNTIYF. The CDR3 DNA is TGTGCCAGTGGGAGCTCTGGAAACACCATATATTTT.

Comments on this clone: The junction does not match germline at one end; this may be a read error. V is TRBV7-8 and J is TRBJ1-5, with unresolved D. This CDR3 spans 13 amino acids. Germline V gives CDR1 SGHVS, CDR2 FQNEAQ. As DNA, the CDR3 is TGTGCCAGCAGCCCGACGAGGGTTGGGCCCAAGCATTTT. Translation: CASSPTRVGPKHF. Looking up the rest from reference TRBV7-8 and TRBJ1-5 gives the full variable domain: GAGVSQSPRYKVAKRGQDVALRCDPISGHVSLFWYQQALGQGPEFLTYFQNEAQLDKSGLPSDRFFAERPEGSVSTLKIQRTQQEDSAVYLCASSPTRVGPKHFGDGTRLSIL.